This paragraph reports one TCR beta chain. The naive CD8 fraction comprised CD45RO-negative cells positively selected for CCR7 and excluded terminally differentiated effector memory CD45RA+ cells. This record belongs to a study of shared clonotypes between healthy human individuals. TCRdb's copy holds only in-frame clones and misses some; the assay was immunoSEQ multiplex PCR. The table records around 2,000,000 clones, 85% to 95% of them present only once. The germline V gene has CDR1 SNHLY and CDR2 FYNNEI. CDR3 length: 13 amino acids. V was cut by 4 bases and J by 1 base, with 5 bases left in between.

The source of this sequence is a man aged 18 to 30 in good health. V gene TRBV2 combines with J gene TRBJ2-4, with unresolved D. The specimen sequenced was naive CD8+ T cells sorted from blood. This chain's CDR3 is CASSAHAKNIQYF. As DNA, the CDR3 is TGTGCCAGCAGTGCCCATGCCAAAAACATTCAGTACTTC.